A selection of T cell receptor beta chains follows, all from one sample in a study of TIL therapy for anti-PD-1-resistant metastatic lung cancer. Clones were read by immunoSEQ multiplex PCR, and TCRdb kept only the in-frame ones, dropping some. The sample has more than 20,000 clones; approximately 70% are singletons. This material consisted of blood, taken at baseline. Receptors originate from a person aged 25 to 80 with non-small cell lung cancer. Each CDR3 is given with its conserved first and last residue. Each record gives: CDR3 DNA, CDR3 protein, D gene, clone size, V gene, J gene. D genes are given only for firm matches. Clone size, where shown, is once, few, many, or a class for clones that have expanded.

CDR3 DNA: TGTGCCAGCAGCAGCCCCCGGCTGGGGGCTAGCACAGATACGCAGTATTTT
CDR3 protein: CASSSPRLGASTDTQYF
D gene: .
clone size: .
V gene: TRBV5-6
J gene: TRBJ2-3

CDR3 DNA: TGTGCCAGCAGTTACGGCGGGTTCGACTACAATGAGCAGTTCTTC
CDR3 protein: CASSYGGFDYNEQFF
D gene: .
clone size: .
V gene: TRBV6-5
J gene: TRBJ2-1

CDR3 DNA: TGTGCCAGCAGTTCTTACCTTGACTCGGCGGAGGAGCAGTACTTC
CDR3 protein: CASSSYLDSAEEQYF
D gene: .
clone size: .
V gene: TRBV27
J gene: TRBJ2-7

CDR3 DNA: TGCGCCAGCAGCCGAACCACCAGCGGGGATGCCAAAAACATTCAGTACTTC
CDR3 protein: CASSRTTSGDAKNIQYF
D gene: TRBD2
clone size: .
V gene: TRBV4-3
J gene: TRBJ2-4

CDR3 DNA: TGTGCCAGCAGTTACTTAGGGCCTGGGGGTTCACCCCTCCACTTT
CDR3 protein: CASSYLGPGGSPLHF
D gene: .
clone size: few
V gene: TRBV6-5
J gene: TRBJ1-6

CDR3 DNA: TGTGCCAGCAGCTTGGCCACAGGTTGGGAGACCCGGTACTTC
CDR3 protein: CASSLATGWETRYF
D gene: .
clone size: .
V gene: TRBV5-6
J gene: TRBJ2-5

CDR3 DNA: TGCGCCAGCAGCCAAGCGACGGGGGCCCTCTCCTACAATGAGCAGTTCTTC
CDR3 protein: CASSQATGALSYNEQFF
D gene: .
clone size: .
V gene: TRBV4-1
J gene: TRBJ2-1

CDR3 DNA: TGTGCCAGCAGCCAGGGGCTCCCCTCTGGAAACACCATATATTTT
CDR3 protein: CASSQGLPSGNTIYF
D gene: .
clone size: .
V gene: TRBV4-2
J gene: TRBJ1-3

CDR3 DNA: TGTGCCACCAGCAGAGGACAGGGAGTCTCGGATGAGCAGTTCTTC
CDR3 protein: CATSRGQGVSDEQFF
D gene: TRBD1
clone size: .
V gene: TRBV15
J gene: TRBJ2-1

CDR3 DNA: TGTGCCAGCAGTAACCGGGGGCAGCCCCAGCATTTT
CDR3 protein: CASSNRGQPQHF
D gene: .
clone size: .
V gene: TRBV12-3/TRBV12-4
J gene: TRBJ1-5

CDR3 DNA: TGTGCCAGCAGCTCACTAGCGGGAGGATCCCACGAGCAGTACTTC
CDR3 protein: CASSSLAGGSHEQYF
D gene: TRBD2
clone size: .
V gene: TRBV6-5
J gene: TRBJ2-7

CDR3 DNA: TGCGCCAGCAGCTTGGGGGGCAGATCAACTAATGAAAAACTGTTTTTT
CDR3 protein: CASSLGGRSTNEKLFF
D gene: .
clone size: .
V gene: TRBV5-1
J gene: TRBJ1-4

CDR3 DNA: TGTGCCAGCAGCAATTCGGCGGATGATACGCAGTATTTT
CDR3 protein: CASSNSADDTQYF
D gene: .
clone size: once
V gene: TRBV21-1
J gene: TRBJ2-3

CDR3 DNA: TGTGCCAGCAGTTTAAGACGGAGTGCCCTCAACACTGAAGCTTTCTTT
CDR3 protein: CASSLRRSALNTEAFF
D gene: .
clone size: .
V gene: TRBV28
J gene: TRBJ1-1

CDR3 DNA: TGTGCCAGCTCACCATTGGGACGGGGAAACTATGGCTACACCTTC
CDR3 protein: CASSPLGRGNYGYTF
D gene: .
clone size: .
V gene: TRBV18
J gene: TRBJ1-2

CDR3 DNA: TGTGCCAGTAGTATAAACCAGGGGGCAAGGGGCCAGCCCCAGCATTTT
CDR3 protein: CASSINQGARGQPQHF
D gene: TRBD1
clone size: .
V gene: TRBV19
J gene: TRBJ1-5

CDR3 DNA: TGCGCCAGCCGTCGGCAGCAGGGCATGAACACTGAAGCTTTCTTT
CDR3 protein: CASRRQQGMNTEAFF
D gene: .
clone size: .
V gene: TRBV5-1
J gene: TRBJ1-1

CDR3 DNA: TGTGCAAGTCGGGGCCGGGAGACAACTAATGAAAAACTGTTTTTT
CDR3 protein: CASRGRETTNEKLFF
D gene: .
clone size: few
V gene: TRBV12-2
J gene: TRBJ1-4

CDR3 DNA: TGTGCCAGCAGTCTCACAGGGATCGTGGGAGAGACCCAGTACTTC
CDR3 protein: CASSLTGIVGETQYF
D gene: .
clone size: .
V gene: TRBV6-2/TRBV6-3
J gene: TRBJ2-5

CDR3 DNA: TGTGCCAGCAGCCCGAACGACGGAAGGATCAATGGCTACACCTTC
CDR3 protein: CASSPNDGRINGYTF
D gene: .
clone size: .
V gene: TRBV7-9
J gene: TRBJ1-2

CDR3 DNA: TGTGCCAGCAGAGAAGACAGGGGGAGATCACCCCTCCACTTT
CDR3 protein: CASREDRGRSPLHF
D gene: TRBD1
clone size: .
V gene: TRBV3-1/TRBV3-2
J gene: TRBJ1-6

CDR3 DNA: TGTGCCAGCAGCCTTGGGACAGGGGAAGTAAAACTGTTTTTT
CDR3 protein: CASSLGTGEVKLFF
D gene: TRBD1
clone size: .
V gene: TRBV3-1/TRBV3-2
J gene: TRBJ1-4

CDR3 DNA: TGTGCCAGCAGTCGGGGGGCGGAGGGGCGCGAGCAGTACTTC
CDR3 protein: CASSRGAEGREQYF
D gene: .
clone size: .
V gene: TRBV2
J gene: TRBJ2-7

CDR3 DNA: TGTGCCAGCAGAAGGGGGGACGCCTATGGCTACACCTTC
CDR3 protein: CASRRGDAYGYTF
D gene: .
clone size: .
V gene: TRBV6-5
J gene: TRBJ1-2

CDR3 DNA: TGTGCCAGCAGTTCCACAGGGAGGAGGACAGATACGCAGTATTTT
CDR3 protein: CASSSTGRRTDTQYF
D gene: .
clone size: .
V gene: TRBV27
J gene: TRBJ2-3

CDR3 DNA: TGTGCCAGCAGTGATCGCGGAGGGAGCGGAAAACTGTTTTTT
CDR3 protein: CASSDRGGSGKLFF
D gene: .
clone size: .
V gene: TRBV25-1
J gene: TRBJ1-4

CDR3 DNA: TGTGCCACCAGCAGAGATTTGTACGGGACTAGACGCTACGAGCAGTACTTC
CDR3 protein: CATSRDLYGTRRYEQYF
D gene: TRBD2
clone size: few
V gene: TRBV15
J gene: TRBJ2-7

CDR3 DNA: TGCAGTGCTACAGCTACTCAGCCCCAGCATTTT
CDR3 protein: CSATATQPQHF
D gene: .
clone size: few
V gene: TRBV20-1
J gene: TRBJ1-5

CDR3 DNA: TGTGCCAGCCGACTAGCGGCAAGCTCCTACAATGAGCAGTTCTTC
CDR3 protein: CASRLAASSYNEQFF
D gene: TRBD2
clone size: .
V gene: TRBV5-5
J gene: TRBJ2-1

CDR3 DNA: TGCGCCAGCAGCTTCCTAGCGGGAAATATGTATGAGCAGTTCTTC
CDR3 protein: CASSFLAGNMYEQFF
D gene: TRBD2
clone size: .
V gene: TRBV5-1
J gene: TRBJ2-1

CDR3 DNA: TGTGCCAGCTCACCAGACGGCATGGGCAATCAGCCCCAGCATTTT
CDR3 protein: CASSPDGMGNQPQHF
D gene: .
clone size: .
V gene: TRBV18
J gene: TRBJ1-5

CDR3 DNA: TGCGCCAGCACCTTCCAGGGTATGACAGATACGCAGTATTTT
CDR3 protein: CASTFQGMTDTQYF
D gene: .
clone size: once
V gene: TRBV5-1
J gene: TRBJ2-3

CDR3 DNA: TGTGCCAGCAGTTACAGGGTCCCCCCAGAGAAGTCACCCCTCCACTTT
CDR3 protein: CASSYRVPPEKSPLHF
D gene: .
clone size: once
V gene: TRBV6-5
J gene: TRBJ1-6

CDR3 DNA: TGTGCCACCAGTGACTCTAGAGGTGGGGATTCACCCCTCCACTTT
CDR3 protein: CATSDSRGGDSPLHF
D gene: .
clone size: .
V gene: TRBV24-1
J gene: TRBJ1-6

CDR3 DNA: TGTGCCAGCAGTGAAGCACGGGGACCCGGAAACACCATATATTTT
CDR3 protein: CASSEARGPGNTIYF
D gene: .
clone size: .
V gene: TRBV2
J gene: TRBJ1-3

CDR3 DNA: TGTGCCAGCAGCCAAGGCCCTTTTTCCTTGGGTCAGGGTCAGCCCCAGCATTTT
CDR3 protein: CASSQGPFSLGQGQPQHF
D gene: .
clone size: .
V gene: TRBV3-1/TRBV3-2
J gene: TRBJ1-5

CDR3 DNA: TGTGCTAGTGGTTTGGTTGGGTCCGGAGGACAGCAAGAGACCCAGTACTTC
CDR3 protein: CASGLVGSGGQQETQYF
D gene: .
clone size: once
V gene: TRBV12-5
J gene: TRBJ2-5

CDR3 DNA: TGTGCCATCAGTGTGGACAGATACACAGATACGCAGTATTTT
CDR3 protein: CAISVDRYTDTQYF
D gene: .
clone size: .
V gene: TRBV10-3
J gene: TRBJ2-3

CDR3 DNA: TGTGCCAGCAGCTTAGCCTCCCCGGTGAGTGAGCAGTTCTTC
CDR3 protein: CASSLASPVSEQFF
D gene: .
clone size: .
V gene: TRBV7-8
J gene: TRBJ2-1

CDR3 DNA: TGTGCCAGCTCACCAAGTTCGGGACTCGGCGAGACCCAGTACTTC
CDR3 protein: CASSPSSGLGETQYF
D gene: .
clone size: once
V gene: TRBV18
J gene: TRBJ2-5

CDR3 DNA: TGCGCCAGCAGCTTGGTCAATGAGAACACTGAAGCTTTCTTT
CDR3 protein: CASSLVNENTEAFF
D gene: .
clone size: .
V gene: TRBV5-1
J gene: TRBJ1-1

CDR3 DNA: TGTGCCAGCAGTCCTGATTGGGACACAGATACGCAGTATTTT
CDR3 protein: CASSPDWDTDTQYF
D gene: .
clone size: .
V gene: TRBV7-9
J gene: TRBJ2-3

CDR3 DNA: TGTGCCAGCAGCTTGGAACGGGGACGGACTGAAGCTTTCTTT
CDR3 protein: CASSLERGRTEAFF
D gene: .
clone size: .
V gene: TRBV5-4
J gene: TRBJ1-1

CDR3 DNA: TGTGCCAGCAGCCGGGGTGGGGATACGCAGTATTTT
CDR3 protein: CASSRGGDTQYF
D gene: .
clone size: .
V gene: TRBV7-3
J gene: TRBJ2-3

CDR3 DNA: TGTGCCAGCAGCAGTGGGGCAGGGGCTCGGTACGAGCAGTACTTC
CDR3 protein: CASSSGAGARYEQYF
D gene: .
clone size: .
V gene: TRBV11-2
J gene: TRBJ2-7

CDR3 DNA: TGCGCCAGCAGCTGGGGGACAGGGGAAGATACGCAGTATTTT
CDR3 protein: CASSWGTGEDTQYF
D gene: TRBD1
clone size: .
V gene: TRBV5-1
J gene: TRBJ2-3

CDR3 DNA: TGTGCCAGTAGTTCCGGACAGGGGGCGACCTATGGCTACACCTTC
CDR3 protein: CASSSGQGATYGYTF
D gene: TRBD1
clone size: few
V gene: TRBV19
J gene: TRBJ1-2

CDR3 DNA: TGCGCCAGCAGCCAGATTAATTCACCCCTCCACTTT
CDR3 protein: CASSQINSPLHF
D gene: .
clone size: few
V gene: TRBV4-1
J gene: TRBJ1-6

CDR3 DNA: TGTGCCAGCAGCAAACCTTGTGGCAGGGCGAACACTGAAGCTTTCTTT
CDR3 protein: CASSKPCGRANTEAFF
D gene: .
clone size: .
V gene: TRBV21-1
J gene: TRBJ1-1

CDR3 DNA: TGCGCCAGCGCTCAGACCCCTCAAGAGACCCAGTACTTC
CDR3 protein: CASAQTPQETQYF
D gene: .
clone size: .
V gene: TRBV5-1
J gene: TRBJ2-5

CDR3 DNA: TGTGCCAGTAGCGGTCCGGGACAGGGTCCCACTTATAGCAATCAGCCCCAGCATTTT
CDR3 protein: CASSGPGQGPTYSNQPQHF
D gene: TRBD1
clone size: .
V gene: TRBV19
J gene: TRBJ1-5

CDR3 DNA: TGTGCTAGTGGTTTGGGCCGGTCAGTCTATGGCTACACCTTC
CDR3 protein: CASGLGRSVYGYTF
D gene: .
clone size: .
V gene: TRBV12-5
J gene: TRBJ1-2

CDR3 DNA: TGCGCCAGCAGTGACCCTACCGGACAGGGGAAAGAGACCCAGTACTTC
CDR3 protein: CASSDPTGQGKETQYF
D gene: TRBD1
clone size: .
V gene: TRBV10-1
J gene: TRBJ2-5

CDR3 DNA: TGTGCCAGCTCACCATCAGGGGAACCCGACTATGGCTACACCTTC
CDR3 protein: CASSPSGEPDYGYTF
D gene: .
clone size: few
V gene: TRBV18
J gene: TRBJ1-2

CDR3 DNA: TGTGCCAGTAGTCCCCGTTCTCGGGAGCTGTTTTTT
CDR3 protein: CASSPRSRELFF
D gene: .
clone size: few
V gene: TRBV19
J gene: TRBJ2-2

CDR3 DNA: TGTGCCAGTAGTCACTTTCCTCGGACAGGGCTAAATCAGCCCCAGCATTTT
CDR3 protein: CASSHFPRTGLNQPQHF
D gene: TRBD1
clone size: .
V gene: TRBV19
J gene: TRBJ1-5

CDR3 DNA: TGTGCCAGCAGACCAGGGACTTCGGATTCACCCCTCCACTTT
CDR3 protein: CASRPGTSDSPLHF
D gene: .
clone size: few
V gene: TRBV6-5
J gene: TRBJ1-6

CDR3 DNA: TGTGCCAGCAGCTTAGAGAAAGGGACTGAAGCTTTCTTT
CDR3 protein: CASSLEKGTEAFF
D gene: .
clone size: .
V gene: TRBV7-6
J gene: TRBJ1-1

CDR3 DNA: TGTGCCAGCAGCTTAAACACCGGGGAGCTGTTTTTT
CDR3 protein: CASSLNTGELFF
D gene: .
clone size: .
V gene: TRBV3-1/TRBV3-2
J gene: TRBJ2-2